The 17 T cell receptor beta chains reported below all come from one sample, sequenced in a study of cytomegalovirus exposure and HLA in healthy donors. Use of 60 Vbeta and 13 Jbeta primers characterized the PCR. TCRdb's table, derived via immunoSEQ multiplex PCR, lists solely in-frame clones and lacks some. Seen here are approximately 140,000 clones, roughly 78% observed once, and the top ten hold 6% to 6.5%. Sequencing was done on a sample of PBMCs. These receptors originate from a middle-aged man in good health and CMV-seropositive.

Turning to this clone: This CDR3 is also generated by other DNA sequences in the sample. The chain links TRBV28 to TRBJ1-2; tentatively, D is TRBD1 (5 bases). The CDR3 sequence is 14 residues long. Germline loops: CDR1 MDHEN, CDR2 SYDVKM. V was clipped by 1 base and J by 4 bases, with 10 bases between them. CDR3 sequence reads: CASSLSQGAYGYTF. CDR3 coding DNA: TGTGCCAGCAGTTTATCCCAGGGTGCCTATGGCTACACCTTC.

Only a few counts were recorded for this clone. The chain employs TRBV5-1 and TRBJ2-1, with D maybe TRBD2 (6 bases). The ends were cut back, 4 bases at V and 3 bases at J, with 17 bases in the middle. CDR1 is SGHRS, CDR2 YFSETQ, per germline. This CDR3 region has 16 residues. Written as DNA, the CDR3 is TGCGCCAGCAGCCCTGGTGCGGGACCCAGCTACAATGAGCAGTTCTTC. Protein: CASSPGAGPSYNEQFF.

The V call is TRBV2, the J call TRBJ2-3, with 8 bases matching TRBD1. CDR1 is SNHLY and CDR2 is FYNNEI in the germline V gene. This CDR3 is built from 14 residues. V lost 7 bases and J lost 2; bases outside the gene matches: 5. This chain's CDR3 is CASTRQGITDTQYF. The CDR3 region has the DNA TGTGCCAGCACAAGACAGGGGATCACAGATACGCAGTATTTT.

This sequence joins TRBV11-2 and TRBJ2-5; 7 nucleotides align to TRBD2. This CDR3 region has 16 residues. CDR1 and CDR2 from the germline V gene are SGHAT and FQNNGV. V gave up 6 bases and J gave up 1 base; unmatched junction bases: 11. The chain's CDR3 is CASRKTGGGVQETQYF. The CDR3 region has the DNA TGTGCCAGCAGGAAGACGGGGGGAGGGGTCCAAGAGACCCAGTACTTC. Full variable domain (missing parts from reference TRBV11-2 and TRBJ2-5): EAGVAQSPRYKIIEKRQSVAFWCNPISGHATLYWYQQILGQGPKLLIQFQNNGVVDDSQLPKDRFSAERLKGVDSTLKIQPAKLEDSAVYLCASRKTGGGVQETQYFGPGTRLLVL.

The chain's CDR3 is CASSPTSPFTYEQYF. CDR3 coding DNA: TGTGCCAGCAGCCCGACTAGCCCTTTTACCTACGAGCAGTACTTC. The chain links TRBV6-5 to TRBJ2-7; the match to TRBD2 covers 7 bases. V lost 6 bases and J lost 2; bases outside the gene matches: 10. The CDR3 is 15 residues long. In germline, CDR1 is MNHEY, CDR2 SVGAGI.

The rearrangement links TRBV5-1 to TRBJ1-3; TRBD1 matches at 8 bases. V was pared by 1 base and J by 2 bases, with 5 bases of the junction left unmatched. There are 16 residues in the CDR3. Germline CDR1 reads SGHRS; CDR2 reads YFSETQ. CDR3 residues: CASSLSGTGAGNTIYF. Written as DNA, the CDR3 is TGCGCCAGCAGCTTGTCCGGGACAGGAGCTGGAAACACCATATATTTT.

The V and J genes are TRBV10-1 and TRBJ2-1, with TRBD1 identical over 9 bases. The CDR3 consists of 15 residues. Germline V CDR1 and CDR2: WNHNN, SYGVQD (reference sequence). The V gene end was trimmed by 4 bases and the J gene end by 7 bases; junction bases not matched to a gene: 8. The DNA of the CDR3 is TGCGCCAGCAGTGGACGGGGACAGGGAATGAATGAGCAGTTCTTC. Protein sequence: CASSGRGQGMNEQFF.

The chain employs TRBV5-1 and TRBJ2-3; 8 bases align to TRBD2. V was clipped by 0 bases and J by 6 bases; unmatched bases: 9. Germline V gives CDR1 SGHRS, CDR2 YFSETQ. There are 16 residues in the CDR3. DNA for the CDR3: TGCGCCAGCAGCTTGGAAGGGCGGGAGGTAGTGGATACGCAGTATTTT. Its translation: CASSLEGREVVDTQYF.

The chain is built from TRBV30 and TRBJ2-7; D gene unclear. Trimming removed 5 bases from V and 0 bases from J, with 11 bases in between. Germline CDR1 reads GTSNPN; CDR2 reads SVGIG (reference sequence). The CDR3 is 13 residues long. This CDR3 reads CAWSRRNSYEQYF. DNA of the CDR3: TGTGCCTGGTCCCGGCGGAACTCCTACGAGCAGTACTTC.

The chain combines TRBV7-2 with TRBJ2-1; 7 bases align to TRBD2. The germline gives CDR1 SGHTA, CDR2 FQGNSA. Trimming at V came to 5 bases and at J to 4 bases, leaving 5 bases not matched to a gene. The CDR3 is made up of 14 amino acids. CDR3 amino acids: CASSRTSVYNEQFF. In nucleotides, the CDR3 is TGTGCCAGCAGCAGAACTAGCGTATACAATGAGCAGTTCTTC. The entire variable domain, with the rest obtained from reference TRBV7-2 and TRBJ2-1, is as follows: GAGVSQSPSNKVTEKGKDVELRCDPISGHTALYWYRQSLGQGLEFLIYFQGNSAPDKSGLPSDRFSAERTGGSVSTLTIQRTQQEDSAVYLCASSRTSVYNEQFFGPGTRLTVL.

The chain couples TRBV6-1 to TRBJ2-6; possible D gene TRBD1, 6 bases. V lost 0 bases to trimming and J lost 4 bases, with 19 bases between them. Per germline, CDR1 MNHNS and CDR2 SASEGT. The CDR3 has 19 amino acids. CDR3: CASSEASGAGAWGANVLTF. The CDR3 DNA reads TGTGCCAGCAGTGAAGCGTCGGGTGCAGGGGCCTGGGGGGCCAACGTCCTGACTTTC.

Comment on this clone: Other DNA variants within this sample encode the same CDR3. This rearrangement joins TRBV18 to TRBJ1-5; D is undetermined. CDR1 and CDR2 (germline): KGHSH, LQKENI. The CDR3 spans 14 residues. V was clipped by 2 bases and J by 2 bases, with 7 bases between them. In DNA, the CDR3 is TGTGCCAGCTCACCAGGAGGCGGCAATCAGCCCCAGCATTTT. The encoded protein is CASSPGGGNQPQHF.

The genes are TRBV27 and TRBJ2-1, with D possibly TRBD1 on 6 matching bases. Germline V gene sequence: CDR1 MNHEY, CDR2 SMNVEV (reference sequence). V shed 4 bases and J shed 0 bases, with 16 bases lying between them. CDR3 length: 17 amino acids. CDR3 amino acids: CASSYRPDSFSYNEQFF. Here the CDR3 DNA reads TGTGCCAGCAGTTATAGACCGGACAGCTTCTCCTACAATGAGCAGTTCTTC.

V and J are TRBV5-1 and TRBJ1-3; D not resolved. With 0 bases removed from V and 4 bases from J, the gap between germline ends came to 11 bases. The CDR3 sequence is 15 residues long. Germline CDR1 and CDR2: SGHRS and YFSETQ. CDR3 protein: CASSLDTTPGNTIYF. For the CDR3, the DNA is TGCGCCAGCAGCTTGGACACAACCCCAGGAAACACCATATATTTT.

The V call is TRBV6-1, the J call TRBJ2-5; D possibly corresponds to TRBD1 (6 bases). Germline CDR1 is MNHNS and CDR2 is SASEGT. The ends were cut back, 2 bases at V and 7 bases at J, with 20 bases in the middle. The CDR3 contains 16 residues. The CDR3: CASSEQTGHLRGTQYF. The CDR3 DNA reads TGTGCCAGCAGTGAACAGACGGGACACCTGAGGGGGACCCAGTACTTC.

The chain is built from TRBV6-1 and TRBJ1-5, with 8 bases identical to TRBD1. J was trimmed by 1 base and V by 0 bases; bases with no gene match: 8. Germline CDR1 is MNHNS and CDR2 is SASEGT. This CDR3 contains 18 residues. The CDR3 here is CASSEAIAGGVSNQPQHF. The CDR3 nucleotides are TGTGCCAGCAGTGAAGCGATCGCAGGGGGCGTAAGCAATCAGCCCCAGCATTTT.

This clone was recorded only once. This chain links TRBV11-3 with TRBJ2-1; perhaps TRBD2 as D (5 bases). The V gene lost 5 bases and the J gene lost 3 bases, with 20 bases spanning the gap. The CDR3 runs 17 residues. CDR1 is SGHNT and CDR2 is YENEEA in the germline V gene. DNA of the CDR3: TGTGCCAGCAGCCCCGGGGAAGGAACCACTGACTACAATGAGCAGTTCTTC. This encodes CASSPGEGTTDYNEQFF.